The clone carrying this TCR beta chain was recorded at least ten times. Amplified TCR beta CDR3 regions derived from RNA transcripts. HTBI primers drove first-round RT-PCR of the TCR CDR3. Each CDR3 protein gets one entry after TCRdb re-called the multiplex PCR reads with MiXCR. The repertoire holds over 250,000 distinct CDR3 sequences, with roughly 15% as singletons. The data are from a study of T cells in Graves' hyperthyroidism and ophthalmopathy. The receptor comes from a woman aged 40 to 50 with Graves' ophthalmopathy. The sequencing input was blood.

The CDR3 nucleotides are TGTGCCAGCAGTGATATGGGGAGCCAAGAGACCCAGTACTTC. Translating gives CASSDMGSQETQYF. The V call is TRBV2, the J call TRBJ2-5; D perhaps matches TRBD2 (5 bases). CDR3 length equals 14 residues. Trimming removed 3 bases from V and 1 base from J, with 9 bases in between. Germline lookup yields CDR1 SNHLY and CDR2 FYNNEI.